This TCR beta chain was profiled in a study of blood T cell repertoires in COVID-19. Study information: COVID-19 samples from acute and convalescent phases originated in the United States, Italy and Spain. PBMCs, B-cell-depleted T cells, or T cells provided the cDNA or gDNA that made up the material.

Per the germline V gene, CDR1 is MDHEN and CDR2 is SYDVKM. This CDR3 is 13 amino acids long. V was cut by 4 bases and J by 7 bases, with 13 bases left in between. In the study's own analysis: Counts of nucleated cells, estimated from reference gene primer amplification, were obtained. TCRdb keeps only in-frame clones here, not all; method: immunoSEQ multiplex PCR. V and J calls and clone size are as listed in that table; D and trimming were resolved from the DNA. Of roughly 140,000 clones in the sample, 85% are singletons; the top ten hold roughly 2.9%. Sequenced sample: peripheral blood. The chain uses TRBV28 and TRBJ1-2, with a weak D call TRBD1 (5 bases). The receptor was derived from a woman between 40 and 50 years old with active or convalescent COVID-19. Written as DNA, the CDR3 is TGTGCCAGCAGTTCTTGGTTTAGGGGTGGCTACACCTTC. Translating gives CASSSWFRGGYTF.